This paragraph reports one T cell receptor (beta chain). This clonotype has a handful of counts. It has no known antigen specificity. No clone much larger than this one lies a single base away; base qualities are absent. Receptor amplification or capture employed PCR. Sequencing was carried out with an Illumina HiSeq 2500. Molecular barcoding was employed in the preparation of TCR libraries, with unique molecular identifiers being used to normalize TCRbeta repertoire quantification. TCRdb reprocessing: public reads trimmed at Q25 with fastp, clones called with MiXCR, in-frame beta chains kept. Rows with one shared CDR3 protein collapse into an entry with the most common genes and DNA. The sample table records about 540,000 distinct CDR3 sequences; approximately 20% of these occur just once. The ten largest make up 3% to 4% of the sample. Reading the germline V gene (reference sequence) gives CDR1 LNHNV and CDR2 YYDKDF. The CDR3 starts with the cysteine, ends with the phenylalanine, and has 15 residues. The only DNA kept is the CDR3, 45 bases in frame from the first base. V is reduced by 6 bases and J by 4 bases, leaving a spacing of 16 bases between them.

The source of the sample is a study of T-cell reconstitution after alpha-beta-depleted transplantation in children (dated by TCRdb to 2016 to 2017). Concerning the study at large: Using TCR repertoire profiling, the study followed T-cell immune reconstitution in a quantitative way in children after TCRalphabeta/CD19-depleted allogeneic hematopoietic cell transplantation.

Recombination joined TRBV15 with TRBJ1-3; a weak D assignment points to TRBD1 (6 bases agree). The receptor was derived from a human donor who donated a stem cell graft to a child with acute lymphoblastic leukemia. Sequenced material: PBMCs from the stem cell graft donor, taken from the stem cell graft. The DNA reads TGTGCCACCAGTAGACAGGCCTCGGGAGGAAACACCATATATTTT. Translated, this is CATSRQASGGNTIYF. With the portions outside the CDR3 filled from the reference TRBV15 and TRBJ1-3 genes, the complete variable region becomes DAMVIQNPRYQVTQFGKPVTLSCSQTLNHNVMYWYQQKSSQAPKLLFHYYDKDFNNEADTPDNFQSRRPNTSFCFLDIRSPGLGDTAMYLCATSRQASGGNTIYFGEGSWLTVV.